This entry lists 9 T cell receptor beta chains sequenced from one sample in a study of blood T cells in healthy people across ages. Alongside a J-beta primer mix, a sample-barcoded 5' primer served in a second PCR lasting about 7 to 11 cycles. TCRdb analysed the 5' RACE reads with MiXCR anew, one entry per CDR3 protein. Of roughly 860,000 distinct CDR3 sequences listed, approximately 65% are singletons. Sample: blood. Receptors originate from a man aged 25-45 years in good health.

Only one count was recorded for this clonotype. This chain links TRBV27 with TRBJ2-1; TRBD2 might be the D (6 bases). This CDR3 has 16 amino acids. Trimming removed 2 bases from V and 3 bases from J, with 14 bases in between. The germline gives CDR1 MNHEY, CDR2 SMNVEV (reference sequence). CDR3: CASSLQGGAIYNEQFF. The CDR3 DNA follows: TGTGCCAGCAGTTTACAGGGCGGGGCGATCTACAATGAGCAGTTCTTC.

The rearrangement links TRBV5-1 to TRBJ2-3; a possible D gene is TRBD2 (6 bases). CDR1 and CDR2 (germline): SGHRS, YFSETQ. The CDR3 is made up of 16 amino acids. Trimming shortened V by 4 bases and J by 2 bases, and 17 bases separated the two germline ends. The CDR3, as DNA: TGCGCCAGCAGCCTAACCGGAAGGACTAACACAGATACGCAGTATTTT. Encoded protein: CASSLTGRTNTDTQYF. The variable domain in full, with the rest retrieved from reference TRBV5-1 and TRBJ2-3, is KAGVTQTPRYLIKTRGQQVTLSCSPISGHRSVSWYQQTPGQGLQFLFEYFSETQRNKGNFPGRFSGRQFSNSRSEMNVSTLELGDSALYLCASSLTGRTNTDTQYFGPGTRLTVL.

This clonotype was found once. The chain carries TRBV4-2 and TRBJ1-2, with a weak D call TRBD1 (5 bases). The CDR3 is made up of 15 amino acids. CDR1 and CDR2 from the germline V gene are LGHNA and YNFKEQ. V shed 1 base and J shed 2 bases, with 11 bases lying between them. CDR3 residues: CASSQAQDTNYGYTF. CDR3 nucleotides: TGTGCCAGCAGCCAAGCCCAGGACACGAACTATGGCTACACCTTC.

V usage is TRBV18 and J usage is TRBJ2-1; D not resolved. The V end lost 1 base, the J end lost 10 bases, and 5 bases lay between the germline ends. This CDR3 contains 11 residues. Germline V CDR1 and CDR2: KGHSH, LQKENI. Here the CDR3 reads CASSPLEEQFF. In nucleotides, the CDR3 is TGTGCCAGCTCACCACTGGAGGAGCAGTTCTTC.

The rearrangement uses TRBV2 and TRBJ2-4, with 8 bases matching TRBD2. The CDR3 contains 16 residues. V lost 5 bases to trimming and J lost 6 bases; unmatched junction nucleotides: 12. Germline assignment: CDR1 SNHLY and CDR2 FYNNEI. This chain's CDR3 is CASSPRAGLAGNIQYF. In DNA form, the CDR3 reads TGTGCCAGCAGTCCTAGAGCTGGACTAGCAGGAAACATTCAGTACTTC.

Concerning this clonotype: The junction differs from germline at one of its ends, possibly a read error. CDR3 DNA: TGTGCCAACAGCGTGACAGGGACGGATACGCAGTATTTT. Translated: CANSVTGTDTQYF. The rearrangement joins TRBV9 to TRBJ2-3; the match to TRBD1 covers 7 bases. The V gene's germline CDR1 is SGDLS and CDR2 YYNGEE. This CDR3 region has 13 residues.

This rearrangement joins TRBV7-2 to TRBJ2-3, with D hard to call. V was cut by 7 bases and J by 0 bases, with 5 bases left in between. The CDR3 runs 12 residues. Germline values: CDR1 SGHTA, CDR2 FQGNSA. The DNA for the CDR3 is TGTGCCAGCACACAAAGCACAGATACGCAGTATTTT. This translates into CASTQSTDTQYF.

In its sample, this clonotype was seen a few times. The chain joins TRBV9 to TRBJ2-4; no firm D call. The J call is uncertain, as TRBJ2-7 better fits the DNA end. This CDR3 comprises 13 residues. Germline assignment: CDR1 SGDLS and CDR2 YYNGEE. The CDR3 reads CASSVVGNHEQYF. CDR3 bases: TGTGCCAGCAGCGTAGTCGGAAACCACGAGCAGTACTTC.

In DNA form, the CDR3 reads TGTGCCACCAGTGACCGGGACACCATCGGGGAGACCCAGTACTTC. Its protein product is CATSDRDTIGETQYF. J is TRBJ2-5 and V is TRBV24-1; D may be TRBD1 (6 bases). Germline lookup yields CDR1 KGHDR and CDR2 SFDVKD. CDR3 length: 15 amino acids. V was pared by 4 bases and J by 5 bases, with 16 bases between.